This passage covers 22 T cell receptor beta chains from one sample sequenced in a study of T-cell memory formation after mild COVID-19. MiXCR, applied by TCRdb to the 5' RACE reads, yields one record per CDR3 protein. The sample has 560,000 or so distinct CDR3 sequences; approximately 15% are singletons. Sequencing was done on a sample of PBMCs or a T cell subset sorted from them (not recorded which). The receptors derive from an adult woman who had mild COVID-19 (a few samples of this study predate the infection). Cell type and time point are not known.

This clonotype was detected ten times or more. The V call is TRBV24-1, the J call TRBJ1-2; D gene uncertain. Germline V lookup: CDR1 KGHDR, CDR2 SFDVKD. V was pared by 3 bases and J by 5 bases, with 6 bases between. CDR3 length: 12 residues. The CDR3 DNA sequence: TGTGCCACCAGTGATCGGATTTATGGCTACACCTTC. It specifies CATSDRIYGYTF.

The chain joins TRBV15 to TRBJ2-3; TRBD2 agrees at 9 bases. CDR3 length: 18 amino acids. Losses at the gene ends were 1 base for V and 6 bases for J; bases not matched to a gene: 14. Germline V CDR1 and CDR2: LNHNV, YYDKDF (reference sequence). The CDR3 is CATSRGAGVASGMDTQYF. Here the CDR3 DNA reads TGTGCCACCAGCAGAGGGGCAGGGGTGGCTAGCGGGATGGATACGCAGTATTTT.

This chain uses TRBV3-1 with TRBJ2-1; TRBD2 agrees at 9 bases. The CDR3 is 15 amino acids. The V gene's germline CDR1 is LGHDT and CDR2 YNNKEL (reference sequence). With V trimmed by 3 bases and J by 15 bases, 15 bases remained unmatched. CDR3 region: CASSHRDSGRFRPFF. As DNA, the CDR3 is TGTGCCAGCAGCCACCGGGATAGCGGGAGATTCCGCCCGTTCTTC.

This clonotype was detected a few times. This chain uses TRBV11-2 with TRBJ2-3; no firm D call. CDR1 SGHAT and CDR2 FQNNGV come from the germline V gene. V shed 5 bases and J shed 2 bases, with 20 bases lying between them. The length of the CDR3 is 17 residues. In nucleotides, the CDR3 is TGTGCCAGCAGCCGCCCCGTGGGTGGCGCGAACACAGATACGCAGTATTTT. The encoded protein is CASSRPVGGANTDTQYF.

The CDR3 sequence is CASSIAQRNTEAFF. The CDR3, as DNA: TGTGCCAGTAGTATAGCGCAAAGGAACACTGAAGCTTTCTTT. This chain joins TRBV19 and TRBJ1-1; D gene ambiguous. The CDR3 is made up of 14 amino acids. With 1 base removed from V and 1 base from J, the gap between germline ends came to 7 bases. Germline assignment: CDR1 LNHDA and CDR2 SQIVND (reference sequence).

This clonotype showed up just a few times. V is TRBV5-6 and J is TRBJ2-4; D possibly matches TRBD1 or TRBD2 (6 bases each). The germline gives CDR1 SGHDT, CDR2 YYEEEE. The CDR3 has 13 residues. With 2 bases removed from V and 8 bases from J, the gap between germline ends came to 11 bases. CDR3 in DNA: TGTGCCAGCAGCTTATGGAGGGGGGACATTCAGTACTTC. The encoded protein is CASSLWRGDIQYF.

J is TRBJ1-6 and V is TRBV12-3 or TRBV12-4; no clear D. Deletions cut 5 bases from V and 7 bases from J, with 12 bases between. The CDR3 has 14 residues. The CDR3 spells CASSERTENSPLHF. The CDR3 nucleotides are TGTGCCAGCAGTGAAAGGACCGAGAATTCACCCCTCCACTTT.

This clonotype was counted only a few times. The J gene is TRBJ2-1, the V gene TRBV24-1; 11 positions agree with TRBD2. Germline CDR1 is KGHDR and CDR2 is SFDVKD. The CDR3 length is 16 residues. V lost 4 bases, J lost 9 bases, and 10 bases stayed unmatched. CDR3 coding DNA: TGTGCCACCAGTGACGTAGCGGGAGGGACCCTAGGTGAGCAGTTCTTC. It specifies CATSDVAGGTLGEQFF.

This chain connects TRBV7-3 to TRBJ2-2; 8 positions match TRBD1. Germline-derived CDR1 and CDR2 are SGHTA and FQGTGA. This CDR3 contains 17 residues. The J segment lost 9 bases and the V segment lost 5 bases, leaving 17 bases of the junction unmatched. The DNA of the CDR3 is TGTGCCAGCAGCCAAGCCCCCGGGACAGGTCAGCTCCGGGAGCTGTTTTTT. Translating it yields CASSQAPGTGQLRELFF.

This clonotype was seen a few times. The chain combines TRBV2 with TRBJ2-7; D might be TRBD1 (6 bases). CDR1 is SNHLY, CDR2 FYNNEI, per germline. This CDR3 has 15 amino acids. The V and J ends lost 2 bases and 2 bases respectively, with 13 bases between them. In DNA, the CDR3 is TGTGCCAGCAGTGAATACACAGGGAGCCCCTACGAGCAGTACTTC. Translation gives CASSEYTGSPYEQYF.

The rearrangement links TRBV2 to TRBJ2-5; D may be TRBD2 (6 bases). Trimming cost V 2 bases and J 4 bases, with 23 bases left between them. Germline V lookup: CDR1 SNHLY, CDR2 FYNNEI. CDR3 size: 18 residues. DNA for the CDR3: TGTGCCAGCAGTGAAAACCTCCTTTTCCGTCCCGGGGGAGAGACCCAGTACTTC. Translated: CASSENLLFRPGGETQYF.

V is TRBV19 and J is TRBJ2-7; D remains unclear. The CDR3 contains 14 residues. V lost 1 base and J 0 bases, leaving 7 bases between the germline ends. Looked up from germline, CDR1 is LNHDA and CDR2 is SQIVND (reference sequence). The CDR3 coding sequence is TGTGCCAGTAGTATAGCGGCTAGCTCCTACGAGCAGTACTTC. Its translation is CASSIAASSYEQYF.

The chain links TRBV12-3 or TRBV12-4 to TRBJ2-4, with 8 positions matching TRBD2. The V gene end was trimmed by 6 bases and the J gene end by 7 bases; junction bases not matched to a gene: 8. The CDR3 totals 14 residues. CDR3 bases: TGTGCCAGCAGCCGAGCGGGAGCCGTGAACATTCAGTACTTC. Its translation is CASSRAGAVNIQYF.

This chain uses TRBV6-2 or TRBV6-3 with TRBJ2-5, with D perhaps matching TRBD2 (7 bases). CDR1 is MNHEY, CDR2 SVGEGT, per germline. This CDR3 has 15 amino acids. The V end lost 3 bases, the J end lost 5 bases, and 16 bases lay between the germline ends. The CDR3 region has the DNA TGTGCCAGCAGTTATGGAGGGGGGGCCTCCGAGACCCAGTACTTC. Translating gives CASSYGGGASETQYF.

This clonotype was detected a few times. The CDR3 region has the DNA TGTGCCAGCAAGGGGACAGCCTACGAGCAGTACTTC. The encoded protein is CASKGTAYEQYF. The rearrangement uses TRBV9 and TRBJ2-7; 7 bases fit TRBD1. Germline CDR1 reads SGDLS; CDR2 reads YYNGEE. This CDR3 is built from 12 residues. With V trimmed by 6 bases and J by 2 bases, 2 bases remained unmatched.

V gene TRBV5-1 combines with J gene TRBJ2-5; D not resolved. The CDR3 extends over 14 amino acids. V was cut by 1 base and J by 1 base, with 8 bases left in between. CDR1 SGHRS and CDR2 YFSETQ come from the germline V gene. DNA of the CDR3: TGCGCCAGCAGCTTGACAGCTTCCCAAGAGACCCAGTACTTC. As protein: CASSLTASQETQYF.

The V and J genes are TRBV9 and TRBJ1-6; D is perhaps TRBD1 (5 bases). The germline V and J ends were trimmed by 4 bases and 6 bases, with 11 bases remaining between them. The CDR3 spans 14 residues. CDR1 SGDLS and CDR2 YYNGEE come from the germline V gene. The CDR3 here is CASSPLGTNSPLHF. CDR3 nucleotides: TGTGCCAGCAGCCCACTGGGGACTAATTCACCCCTCCACTTT.

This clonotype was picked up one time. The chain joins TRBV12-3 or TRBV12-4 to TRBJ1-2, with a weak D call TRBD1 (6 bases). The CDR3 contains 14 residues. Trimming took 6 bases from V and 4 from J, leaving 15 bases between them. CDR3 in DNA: TGTGCCAGCAGCCCCCAAGCAGGGGTCTATGGCTACACCTTC. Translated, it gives CASSPQAGVYGYTF.

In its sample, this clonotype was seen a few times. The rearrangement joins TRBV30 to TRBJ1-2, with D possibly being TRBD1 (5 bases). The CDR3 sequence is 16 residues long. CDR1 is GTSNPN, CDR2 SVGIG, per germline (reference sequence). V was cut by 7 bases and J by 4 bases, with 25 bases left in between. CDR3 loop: CASFWEAGRLVYGYTF. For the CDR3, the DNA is TGTGCCTCCTTCTGGGAGGCAGGGCGGCTCGTCTATGGCTACACCTTC.

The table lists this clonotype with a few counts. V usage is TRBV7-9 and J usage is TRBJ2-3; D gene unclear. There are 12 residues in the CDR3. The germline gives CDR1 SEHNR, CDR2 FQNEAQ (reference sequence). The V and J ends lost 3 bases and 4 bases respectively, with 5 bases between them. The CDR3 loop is CASSFASDTQYF. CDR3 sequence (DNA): TGTGCCAGCAGCTTCGCCTCAGATACGCAGTATTTT.

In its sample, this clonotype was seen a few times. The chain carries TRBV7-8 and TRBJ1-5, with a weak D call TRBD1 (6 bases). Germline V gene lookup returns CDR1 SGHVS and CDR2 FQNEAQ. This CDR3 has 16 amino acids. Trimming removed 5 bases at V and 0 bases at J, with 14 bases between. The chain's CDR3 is CASSPFTGHSNQPQHF. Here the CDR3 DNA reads TGTGCCAGCAGCCCCTTTACAGGGCATAGCAATCAGCCCCAGCATTTT.

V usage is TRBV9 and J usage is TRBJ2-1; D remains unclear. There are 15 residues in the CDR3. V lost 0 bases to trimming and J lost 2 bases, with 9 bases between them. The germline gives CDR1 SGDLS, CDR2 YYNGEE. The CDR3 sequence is CASSVGLGAYNEQFF. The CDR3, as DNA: TGTGCCAGCAGCGTAGGGCTAGGCGCCTACAATGAGCAGTTCTTC.